This T cell receptor beta chain was captured by sequencing in a study of metastatic and nonmetastatic thyroid tumors. Thyroid surgery was performed in patients who had received no treatment beforehand. This clone is labeled medium-sized. No antigen is known for it. Whole-study results and caveats: In blood and tumor, TCR beta diversity was reportedly significantly higher in malignant thyroid tumors than in benign nodules.

Germline V gene data show CDR1 as SGHTA and CDR2 as FQGNSA. CDR3 length equals 14 residues. Deletions cut 0 bases from V and 1 base from J, with 6 bases between. Original processing methods: The study's classifier, a distant-metastasis tool for papillary thyroid cancer, was built using CDR3 differences across clinicopathological groups. TCRdb re-called the PCR reads via MiXCR. TCRdb's processing, not the study's, gives the V and J calls here. The repertoire holds about 21,000 clones, with roughly a quarter as singletons. Sequencing was performed on blood. The receptor's source is a female donor with papillary thyroid cancer or a benign thyroid nodule (not recorded which). Some clones in this sample may be carry-over from other donors' samples. The V gene is TRBV7-2, the J gene TRBJ1-1, with D uncertain. DNA for the CDR3: TGTGCCAGCAGCTTAGCGCTGACGAACACTGAAGCTTTCTTT. It codes for CASSLALTNTEAFF.